A single T cell receptor (beta chain) is shown here with its context. With a J-beta primer mix and a sample-barcoded 5' primer, a second PCR ran about 7 to 11 cycles. TCRdb re-derived calls from the 5' RACE reads in MiXCR, one entry per CDR3 protein. The sample gives approximately 800,000 distinct CDR3 sequences, about 26% of which show up once; over 2.5% is in the top ten. This entry is derived from a study of blood T cells in healthy people across ages. The CDR3 sequence is 15 residues long. J lost 2 bases, V lost 0 bases, and 4 bases had no gene match. Germline V gives CDR1 DFQATT, CDR2 SNEGSKA (reference sequence). These data also featured in a second study, about T cells of mothers and their children.

The rearrangement uses TRBV20-1 and TRBJ1-1; 9 bases are a match to TRBD1. What was sequenced was blood. This sequence was found in a boy under 18 in good health. The DNA for the CDR3 is TGCAGTGCTAGAGACCACAGGGGGCGTAACACTGAAGCTTTCTTT. Its translation: CSARDHRGRNTEAFF.